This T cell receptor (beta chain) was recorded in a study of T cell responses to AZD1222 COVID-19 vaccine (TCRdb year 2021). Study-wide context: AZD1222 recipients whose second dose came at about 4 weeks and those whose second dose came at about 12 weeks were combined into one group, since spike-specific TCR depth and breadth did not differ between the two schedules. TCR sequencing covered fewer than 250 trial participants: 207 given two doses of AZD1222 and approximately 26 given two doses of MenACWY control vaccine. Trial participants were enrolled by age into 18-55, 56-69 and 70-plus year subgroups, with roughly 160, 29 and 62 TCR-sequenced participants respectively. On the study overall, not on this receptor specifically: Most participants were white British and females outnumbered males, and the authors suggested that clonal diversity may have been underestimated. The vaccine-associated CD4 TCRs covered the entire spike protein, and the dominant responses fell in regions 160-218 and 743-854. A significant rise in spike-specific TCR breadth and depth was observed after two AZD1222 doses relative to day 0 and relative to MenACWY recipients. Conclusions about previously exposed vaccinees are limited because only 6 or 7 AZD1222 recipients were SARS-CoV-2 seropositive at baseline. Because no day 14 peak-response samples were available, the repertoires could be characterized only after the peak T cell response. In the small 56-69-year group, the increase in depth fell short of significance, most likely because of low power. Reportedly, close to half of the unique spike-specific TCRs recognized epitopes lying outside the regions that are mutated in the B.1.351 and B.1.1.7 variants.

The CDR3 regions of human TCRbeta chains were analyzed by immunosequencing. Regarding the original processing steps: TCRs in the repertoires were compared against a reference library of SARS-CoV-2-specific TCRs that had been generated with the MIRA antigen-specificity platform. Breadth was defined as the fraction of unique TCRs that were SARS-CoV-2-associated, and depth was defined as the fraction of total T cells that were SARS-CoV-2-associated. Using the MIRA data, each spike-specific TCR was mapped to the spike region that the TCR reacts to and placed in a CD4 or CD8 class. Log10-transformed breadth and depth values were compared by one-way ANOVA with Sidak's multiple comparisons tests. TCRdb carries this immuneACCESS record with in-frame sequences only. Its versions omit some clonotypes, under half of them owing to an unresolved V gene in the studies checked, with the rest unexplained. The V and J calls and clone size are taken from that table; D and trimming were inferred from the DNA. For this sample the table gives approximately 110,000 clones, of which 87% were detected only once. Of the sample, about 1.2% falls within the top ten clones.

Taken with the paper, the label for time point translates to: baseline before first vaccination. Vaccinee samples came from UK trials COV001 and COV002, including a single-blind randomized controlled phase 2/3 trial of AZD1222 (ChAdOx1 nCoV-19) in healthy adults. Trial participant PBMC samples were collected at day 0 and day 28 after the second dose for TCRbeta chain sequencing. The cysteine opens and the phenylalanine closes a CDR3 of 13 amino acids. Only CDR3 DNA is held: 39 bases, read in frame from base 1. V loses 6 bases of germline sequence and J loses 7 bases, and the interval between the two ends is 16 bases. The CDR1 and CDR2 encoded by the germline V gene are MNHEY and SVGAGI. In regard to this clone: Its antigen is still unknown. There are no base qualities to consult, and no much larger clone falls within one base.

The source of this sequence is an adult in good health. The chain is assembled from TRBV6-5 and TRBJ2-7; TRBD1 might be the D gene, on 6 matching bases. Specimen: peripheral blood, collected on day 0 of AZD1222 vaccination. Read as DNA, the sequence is TGTGCCAGCAGCCCCCAGGTAGGGGGAGAGCAGTACTTC. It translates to CASSPQVGGEQYF.